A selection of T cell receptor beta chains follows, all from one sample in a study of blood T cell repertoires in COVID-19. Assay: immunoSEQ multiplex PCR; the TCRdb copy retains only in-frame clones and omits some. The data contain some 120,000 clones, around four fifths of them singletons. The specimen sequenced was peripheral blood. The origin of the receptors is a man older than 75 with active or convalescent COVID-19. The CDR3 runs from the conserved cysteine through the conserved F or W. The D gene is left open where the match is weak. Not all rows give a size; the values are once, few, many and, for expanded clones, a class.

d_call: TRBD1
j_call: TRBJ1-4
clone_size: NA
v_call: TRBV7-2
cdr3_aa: CASSSGQGAGEKLFF
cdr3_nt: TGTGCCAGCAGCTCCGGACAGGGGGCCGGTGAAAAACTGTTTTTT

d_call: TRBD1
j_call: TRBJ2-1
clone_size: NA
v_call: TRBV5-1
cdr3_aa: CASQNTGGGSYNEQFF
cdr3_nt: TGCGCCAGCCAAAATACAGGGGGCGGCTCCTACAATGAGCAGTTCTTC

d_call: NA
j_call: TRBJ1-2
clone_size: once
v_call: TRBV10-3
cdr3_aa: CAITGKRDYGYTF
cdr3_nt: TGTGCCATCACGGGGAAAAGGGACTATGGCTACACCTTC

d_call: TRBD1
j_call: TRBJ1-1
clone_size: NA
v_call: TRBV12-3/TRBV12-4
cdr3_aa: CASSFRGTEAFF
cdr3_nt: TGTGCCAGCAGTTTCAGGGGGACTGAAGCTTTCTTT

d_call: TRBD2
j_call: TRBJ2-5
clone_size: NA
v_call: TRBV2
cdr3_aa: CASSGGGQETQYF
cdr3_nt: TGTGCCAGCAGTGGGGGGGGCCAAGAGACCCAGTACTTC

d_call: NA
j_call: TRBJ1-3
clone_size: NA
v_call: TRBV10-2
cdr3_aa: CASSERTAISGNTIYF
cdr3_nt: TGCGCCAGCAGTGAGCGGACAGCGATCTCTGGAAACACCATATATTTT

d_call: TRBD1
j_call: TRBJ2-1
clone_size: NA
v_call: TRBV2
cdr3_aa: CASSEGMDRDKFF
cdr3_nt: TGTGCCAGCAGTGAAGGAATGGACAGGGACAAGTTCTTC

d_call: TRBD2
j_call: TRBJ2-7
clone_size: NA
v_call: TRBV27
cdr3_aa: CASSPSGSGALPQYF
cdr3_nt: TGTGCCAGCAGTCCTTCAGGTAGCGGGGCCCTACCGCAGTACTTC

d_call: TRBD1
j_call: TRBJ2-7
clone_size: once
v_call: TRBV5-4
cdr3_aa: CASSPGTGGYDEQYF
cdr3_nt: TGTGCCAGCAGCCCGGGGACAGGGGGGTACGACGAGCAGTACTTC

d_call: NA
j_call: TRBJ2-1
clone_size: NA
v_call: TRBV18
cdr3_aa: CASSSSGYYNEQFF
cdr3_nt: TGTGCCAGCTCGTCCAGCGGGTACTACAATGAGCAGTTCTTC

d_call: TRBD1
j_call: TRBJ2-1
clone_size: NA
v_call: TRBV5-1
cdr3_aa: CASSLIGQGTEQFF
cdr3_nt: TGCGCCAGCAGCTTGATCGGACAGGGGACTGAGCAGTTCTTC

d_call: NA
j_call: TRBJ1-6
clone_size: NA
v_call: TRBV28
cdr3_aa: CASSQGLGGSPLHF
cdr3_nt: TGTGCCAGCAGTCAAGGATTGGGAGGCTCACCCCTCCACTTT

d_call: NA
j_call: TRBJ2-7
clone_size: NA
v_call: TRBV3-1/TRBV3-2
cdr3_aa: CASSHPPGQPPPYEQYF
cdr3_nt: TGTGCCAGCAGCCACCCTCCCGGACAGCCCCCACCCTACGAGCAGTACTTC

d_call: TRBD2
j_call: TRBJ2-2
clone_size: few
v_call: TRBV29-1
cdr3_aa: CSVEAGGPTGELFF
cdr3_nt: TGCAGCGTGGAAGCGGGGGGGCCAACCGGGGAGCTGTTTTTT

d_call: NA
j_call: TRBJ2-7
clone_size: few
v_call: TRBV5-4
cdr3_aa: CASSLGTDGYEQYF
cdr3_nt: TGTGCCAGCAGCTTGGGGACAGATGGCTACGAGCAGTACTTC

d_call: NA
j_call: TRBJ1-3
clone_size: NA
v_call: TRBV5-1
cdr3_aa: CASSPEGVGDTIYF
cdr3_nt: TGCGCCAGCAGTCCCGAGGGGGTAGGAGACACCATATATTTT

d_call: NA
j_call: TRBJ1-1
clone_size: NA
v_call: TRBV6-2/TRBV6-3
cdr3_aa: CASSDRGIEAFF
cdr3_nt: TGTGCCAGCAGTGACAGAGGCATTGAAGCTTTCTTT

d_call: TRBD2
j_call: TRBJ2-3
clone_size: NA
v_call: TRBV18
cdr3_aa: CASSPVGGGGTDTQYF
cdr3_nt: TGTGCCAGCTCACCTGTTGGCGGGGGGGGCACAGATACGCAGTATTTT

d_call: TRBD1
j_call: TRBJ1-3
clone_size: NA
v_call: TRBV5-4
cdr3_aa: CASSPMGQNSGNTIYF
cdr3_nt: TGTGCCAGCAGCCCCATGGGACAGAACTCTGGAAACACCATATATTTT

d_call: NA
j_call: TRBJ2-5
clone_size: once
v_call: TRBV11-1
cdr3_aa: CASSLRQAAEETQYF
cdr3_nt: TGTGCCAGCAGCCTCCGACAGGCGGCGGAGGAGACCCAGTACTTC

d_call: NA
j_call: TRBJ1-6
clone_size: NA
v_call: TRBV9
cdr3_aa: CASSVAQAGGNSPLHF
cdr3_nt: TGTGCCAGCAGCGTAGCGCAGGCTGGGGGGAATTCACCCCTCCACTTT

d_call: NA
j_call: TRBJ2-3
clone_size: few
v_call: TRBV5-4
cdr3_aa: CASSLVPGDTQYF
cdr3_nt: TGTGCCAGCAGCTTGGTTCCGGGGGATACGCAGTATTTT

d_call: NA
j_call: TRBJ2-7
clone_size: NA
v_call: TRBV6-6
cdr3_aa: CASSRDTGYEQYF
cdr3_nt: TGTGCCAGCAGCCGGGACACCGGTTACGAGCAGTACTTC

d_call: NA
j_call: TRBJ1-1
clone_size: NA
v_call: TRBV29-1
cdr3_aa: CSVFLGHSNTEAFF
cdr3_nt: TGCAGCGTTTTCCTTGGACACTCGAACACTGAAGCTTTCTTT

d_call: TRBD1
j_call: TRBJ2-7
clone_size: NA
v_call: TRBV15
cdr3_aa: CATSKGTGGSYEQYF
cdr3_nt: TGTGCCACCAGTAAAGGGACAGGGGGCTCCTACGAGCAGTACTTC

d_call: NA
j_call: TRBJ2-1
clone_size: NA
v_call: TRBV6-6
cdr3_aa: CACGRGLYNEQFF
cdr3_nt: TGTGCCTGCGGTAGAGGGCTCTACAATGAGCAGTTCTTC

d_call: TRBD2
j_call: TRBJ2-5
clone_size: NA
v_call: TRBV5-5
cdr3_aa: CASSSFSGGAQTQYF
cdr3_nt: TGTGCCAGCAGCTCTTTTAGCGGGGGGGCACAGACCCAGTACTTC

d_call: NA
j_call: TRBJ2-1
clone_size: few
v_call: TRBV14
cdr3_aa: CASSLGHPRSSYNEQFF
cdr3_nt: TGTGCCAGCAGCCTAGGACATCCCCGGAGCTCCTACAATGAGCAGTTCTTC

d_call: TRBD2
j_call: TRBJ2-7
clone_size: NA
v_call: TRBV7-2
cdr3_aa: CASSLAVGGANEQYF
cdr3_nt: TGTGCCAGCAGCTTAGCGGTCGGGGGGGCGAACGAGCAGTACTTC

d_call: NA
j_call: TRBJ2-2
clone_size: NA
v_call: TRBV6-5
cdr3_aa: CASSYDRPGNTGELFF
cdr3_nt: TGTGCCAGCAGTTACGACAGGCCGGGAAACACCGGGGAGCTGTTTTTT

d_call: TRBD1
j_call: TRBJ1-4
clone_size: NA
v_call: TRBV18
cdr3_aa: CASSPPGTGKMPNEKLFF
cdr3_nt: TGTGCCAGCTCACCACCAGGGACAGGGAAGATGCCTAATGAAAAACTGTTTTTT

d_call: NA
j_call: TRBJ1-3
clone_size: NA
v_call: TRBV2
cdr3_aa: CASESPRTEGDIYF
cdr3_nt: TGTGCCAGCGAATCTCCCAGGACAGAGGGGGACATATATTTT

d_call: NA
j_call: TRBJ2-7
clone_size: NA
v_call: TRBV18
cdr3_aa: CASSREITGYEQYF
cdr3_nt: TGTGCCAGCTCAAGGGAGATAACGGGGTACGAGCAGTACTTC

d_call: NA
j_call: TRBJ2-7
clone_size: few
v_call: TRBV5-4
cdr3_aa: CASSRGAGGPYEQYF
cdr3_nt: TGTGCCAGCAGCCGGGGGGCAGGGGGCCCCTACGAGCAGTACTTC

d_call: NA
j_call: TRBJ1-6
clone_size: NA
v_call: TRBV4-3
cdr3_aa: CASSQEGGPRGDSPLHF
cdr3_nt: TGCGCCAGCAGCCAAGAAGGCGGCCCCAGGGGCGATTCACCCCTCCACTTT

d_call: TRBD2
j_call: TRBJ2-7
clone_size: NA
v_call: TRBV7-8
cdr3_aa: CASRRITGTTHEQYF
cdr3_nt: TGTGCCAGCAGAAGGATAACCGGGACTACCCACGAGCAGTACTTC

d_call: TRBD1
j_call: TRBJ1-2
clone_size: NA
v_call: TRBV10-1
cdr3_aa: CASSEWDRPYGYTF
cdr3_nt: TGCGCCAGCAGTGAATGGGACAGGCCCTATGGCTACACCTTC

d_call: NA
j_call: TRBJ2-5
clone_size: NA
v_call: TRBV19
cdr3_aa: CASSMWQGQETQYF
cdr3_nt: TGTGCCAGTAGTATGTGGCAGGGTCAAGAGACCCAGTACTTC

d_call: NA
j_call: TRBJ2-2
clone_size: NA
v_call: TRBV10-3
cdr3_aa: CAIRADREWDTGELFF
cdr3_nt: TGTGCCATCAGAGCAGACCGGGAGTGGGACACCGGGGAGCTGTTTTTT

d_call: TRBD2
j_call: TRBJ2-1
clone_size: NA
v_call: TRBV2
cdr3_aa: CASSLAGGPWGEQFF
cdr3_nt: TGTGCCAGCAGTCTAGCGGGGGGCCCGTGGGGTGAGCAGTTCTTC

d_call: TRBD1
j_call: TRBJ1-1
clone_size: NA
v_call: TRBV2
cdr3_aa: CASRPGGNTEAFF
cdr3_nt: TGTGCCAGCAGACCAGGGGGGAACACTGAAGCTTTCTTT

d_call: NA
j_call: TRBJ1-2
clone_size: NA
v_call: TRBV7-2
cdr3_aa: CASSFDRTSGYTF
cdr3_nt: TGTGCCAGCAGCTTTGACAGGACGAGCGGCTACACCTTC

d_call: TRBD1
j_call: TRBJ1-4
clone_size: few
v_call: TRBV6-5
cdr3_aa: CASSYGTGEKLFF
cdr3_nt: TGTGCCAGCAGTTACGGGACAGGTGAAAAACTGTTTTTT

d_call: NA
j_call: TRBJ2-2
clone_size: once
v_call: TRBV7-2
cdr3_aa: CASSWGNGELFF
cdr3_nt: TGTGCCAGCAGCTGGGGCAACGGGGAGCTGTTTTTT

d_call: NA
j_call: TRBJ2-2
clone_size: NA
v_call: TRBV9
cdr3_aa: CASSTGQTPNTGELFF
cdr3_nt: TGTGCCAGCAGCACCGGACAGACCCCGAACACCGGGGAGCTGTTTTTT

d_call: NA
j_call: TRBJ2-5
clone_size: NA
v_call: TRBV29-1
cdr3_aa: CSVGRDTSGETQYF
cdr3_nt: TGCAGCGTCGGCCGGGATACTTCAGGAGAGACCCAGTACTTC

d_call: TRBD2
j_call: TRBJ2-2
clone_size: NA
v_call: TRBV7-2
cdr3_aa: CASRVLAGVTGELFF
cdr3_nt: TGTGCCAGCCGCGTGCTAGCGGGGGTCACCGGGGAGCTGTTTTTT